This TCR beta chain was captured by sequencing in a study of T-cell reconstitution after alpha-beta-depleted transplantation in children. Turning to this clonotype: Antigen: not known.

Unique molecular identifiers tagged the TCRbeta library. TCRdb re-called the PCR reads with MiXCR, one entry per CDR3 protein. The top ten hold more than 4.5% of the sample, which has 200,000 to 300,000 distinct CDR3 sequences, under 30% seen once. Whole-study results and caveats: Expanded graft clones numbering several hundred reportedly gave rise to alpha-beta T cells about two months after transplant. Hyperexpanded clones declined; after one year, newly produced T cells mostly supplied diversity. From surviving recipient T cells and thymic progenitors came the high day-60 TCRbeta diversity observed in some patients.

CDR3 length equals 16 residues. The V gene's germline CDR1 is SEHNR and CDR2 FQNEAQ (reference sequence). Trimming removed 7 bases at V and 4 bases at J, with 19 bases between. The chain is built from TRBV7-9 and TRBJ1-4; the D is unclear. The sample in question was PBMCs, mostly from graft donor cells, obtained 360 days after TCRalphabeta/CD19-depleted stem cell transplant. The receptor was isolated from a female patient aged 2-10 years who had a stem cell transplant for congenital amegakaryocytic thrombocytopenia, so the T cells may come from the graft donor. The CDR3 sequence is CASNEGLAGFNEKLFF. In DNA, the CDR3 is TGTGCCAGCAACGAAGGACTAGCGGGATTTAATGAAAAACTGTTTTTT.